One and the same sample provided the 15 T cell receptor beta chains below, sequenced in a study of cytotoxic CD8 clonotypes in ibrutinib-treated CLL. Profiling relied on immunoSEQ multiplex PCR, and the TCRdb table lists in-frame clones only, not all of them. The repertoire holds 190,000 or so clones, with around 72% as singletons. The source material was PBMCs, sampled after 24 months of ibrutinib treatment. All receptors derive from a human donor with chronic lymphocytic leukemia.

A few counts support this clone. The chain uses TRBV10-3 and TRBJ1-4; 10 bases are shared with TRBD1. V lost 4 bases to trimming and J lost 5 bases; unmatched junction nucleotides: 1. CDR1 and CDR2 from the germline V gene are ENHRY and SYGVKD. This CDR3 comprises 14 residues. The CDR3 loop reads CAISGTGGNEKLFF. For the CDR3, the DNA is TGTGCCATCAGTGGGACAGGGGGAAATGAAAAACTGTTTTTT.

This chain links TRBV5-1 with TRBJ2-3; D is uncertain. Germline CDR1 reads SGHRS; CDR2 reads YFSETQ. The CDR3 is made up of 13 amino acids. The germline V and J ends were trimmed by 2 bases and 4 bases, with 8 bases remaining between them. The CDR3 spells CASSLISPDTQYF. The CDR3 region has the DNA TGCGCCAGCAGCTTAATATCCCCAGATACGCAGTATTTT.

V gene TRBV4-3 combines with J gene TRBJ2-1; D could derive from TRBD1 or TRBD2 (6 bases each). Trimming shortened V by 0 bases and J by 4 bases, and 10 bases separated the two germline ends. Germline CDR1 and CDR2: LGHNA and YSLEER. The CDR3 has 15 residues. The CDR3, as DNA: TGCGCCAGCAGCCAAGACGGGGGCCTATACAATGAGCAGTTCTTC. It specifies CASSQDGGLYNEQFF.

The chain joins TRBV30 to TRBJ2-7; D possibly corresponds to TRBD2 (6 bases). Germline V gene sequence: CDR1 GTSNPN, CDR2 SVGIG (reference sequence). The CDR3 totals 12 residues. With 5 bases removed from V and 3 bases from J, the gap between germline ends came to 11 bases. In DNA, the CDR3 is TGTGCCTGGGGGGCGGGATTCTACGAGCAGTACTTC. Encoded protein: CAWGAGFYEQYF. The complete variable domain, with remaining parts taken from reference TRBV30 and TRBJ2-7, reads SQTIHQWPATLVQPVGSPLSLECTVEGTSNPNLYWYRQAAGRGLQLLFYSVGIGQISSEVPQNLSASRPQDRQFILSSKKLLLSDSGFYLCAWGAGFYEQYFGPGTRLTVT.

V and J are TRBV15 and TRBJ2-3; TRBD1 matches at 7 bases. The CDR3 runs to 15 residues. CDR1 is LNHNV and CDR2 is YYDKDF in the germline V gene (reference sequence). With V trimmed by 5 bases and J by 3 bases, 8 bases remained unmatched. In nucleotides, the CDR3 is TGTGCCACCAGCGGAAGGACAGGAGGTACAGATACGCAGTATTTT. The encoded protein is CATSGRTGGTDTQYF.

The chain couples TRBV4-3 to TRBJ2-5; 10 bases map to TRBD2. Looked up from germline, CDR1 is LGHNA and CDR2 is YSLEER. Unmatched junction bases numbered 12, after V lost 0 bases and J lost 5 bases. The CDR3 totals 18 residues. The CDR3 protein is CASSQEGSGAGGWETQYF. The CDR3 bases are TGCGCCAGCAGCCAAGAGGGGAGTGGAGCGGGAGGGTGGGAGACCCAGTACTTC.

This chain uses TRBV5-1 with TRBJ2-7, with a weak D call TRBD1 (6 bases). Trimming left V 4 bases short and J 3 bases short, with 11 bases between. Per germline, CDR1 SGHRS and CDR2 YFSETQ. This CDR3 is built from 13 residues. CDR3 protein: CASSLDRYYEQYF. In DNA form, the CDR3 reads TGCGCCAGCAGCCTGGACAGATACTACGAGCAGTACTTC.

V is TRBV4-1 and J is TRBJ2-5, with 9 bases lining up with TRBD1. Germline CDR1 reads MGHRA; CDR2 reads YSYEKL. There are 13 residues in the CDR3. The V and J ends lost 4 bases and 4 bases, in that order; junction bases with no gene match: 1. The CDR3 bases are TGCGCCAGCAGCCTGACAGGGGGAGAGACCCAGTACTTC. Its protein is CASSLTGGETQYF.

The chain joins TRBV28 to TRBJ1-5; 7 bases align to TRBD1. Unmatched junction bases numbered 8, after V lost 6 bases and J lost 6 bases. CDR1 is MDHEN, CDR2 SYDVKM, per germline. There are 14 residues in the CDR3. Here the CDR3 reads CASSNDRASQPQHF. The CDR3 DNA is TGTGCCAGCAGCAACGACAGGGCCAGTCAGCCCCAGCATTTT.

This clone turned up a few times. V and J are TRBV2 and TRBJ1-5, with a weak D call TRBD1 (6 bases). The V end was cut by 0 bases, the J end by 3 bases, with 12 bases between. The germline V gene encodes CDR1 SNHLY and CDR2 FYNNEI. This CDR3 comprises 16 residues. CDR3 protein: CASSEAGTGNNQPQHF. CDR3 sequence (DNA): TGTGCCAGCAGTGAAGCGGGCACAGGGAACAATCAGCCCCAGCATTTT.

The chain recombines TRBV7-8 with TRBJ2-1, with no clear D. In germline, CDR1 is SGHVS, CDR2 FQNEAQ. V was clipped by 1 base and J by 5 bases, with 6 bases between them. This CDR3 region has 13 residues. The CDR3 nucleotides are TGTGCCAGCAGCTTAGGGCAAGACAATGAGCAGTTCTTC. It encodes CASSLGQDNEQFF.

The chain has TRBV5-1 and TRBJ2-3, with unresolved D. CDR1 and CDR2 (germline): SGHRS, YFSETQ. The CDR3 runs 14 residues. Trimming removed 0 bases from V and 3 bases from J, with 8 bases in between. The DNA for the CDR3 is TGCGCCAGCAGCTTGGCGTTAGGGACAGATACGCAGTATTTT. Translating it yields CASSLALGTDTQYF.

The chain carries TRBV18 and TRBJ2-2, with unresolved D. This CDR3 is 14 amino acids long. Trimming cost V 4 bases and J 3 bases, with 9 bases left between them. CDR1 is KGHSH, CDR2 LQKENI, per germline. CDR3 coding DNA: TGTGCCAGCTCACTCAGGAAGGACACCGGGGAGCTGTTTTTT. The encoded protein is CASSLRKDTGELFF.

This chain joins TRBV2 and TRBJ2-3, with 11 bases fitting TRBD2. The germline V gene has CDR1 SNHLY and CDR2 FYNNEI. V shed 5 bases and J 6 bases; nucleotides not matched to a gene: 4. The CDR3 runs to 14 residues. This chain's CDR3 is CASSRLAGSDTQYF. CDR3 DNA: TGTGCCAGCAGTCGACTAGCGGGATCGGATACGCAGTATTTT.

This chain connects TRBV6-4 to TRBJ2-1, with 10 bases aligning to TRBD2. CDR3 size: 17 residues. The germline CDR1 and CDR2 sequences are MRHNA and SNTAGT. V lost 3 bases and J lost 4; bases outside the gene matches: 9. CDR3: CASSENKREGYYNEQFF. CDR3 sequence (DNA): TGTGCCAGCAGTGAAAATAAGCGGGAGGGGTATTACAATGAGCAGTTCTTC.